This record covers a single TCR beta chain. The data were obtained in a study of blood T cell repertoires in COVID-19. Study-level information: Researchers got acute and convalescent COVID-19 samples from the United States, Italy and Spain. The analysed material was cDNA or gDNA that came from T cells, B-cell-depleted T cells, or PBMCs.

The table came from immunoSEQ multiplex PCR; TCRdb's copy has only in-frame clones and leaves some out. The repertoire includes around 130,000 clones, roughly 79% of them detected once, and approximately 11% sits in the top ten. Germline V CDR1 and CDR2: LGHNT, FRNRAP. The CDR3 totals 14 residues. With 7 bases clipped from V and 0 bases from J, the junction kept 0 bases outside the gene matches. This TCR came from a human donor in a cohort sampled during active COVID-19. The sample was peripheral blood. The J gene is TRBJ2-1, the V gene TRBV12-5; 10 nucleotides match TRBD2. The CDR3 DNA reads TGTGCTAGTGAGCGGGGGGGCTCCTACAATGAGCAGTTCTTC. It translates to CASERGGSYNEQFF.